This passage covers 27 T cell receptor beta chains from one sample sequenced in a study of shared clonotypes between healthy human individuals. Measured with immunoSEQ multiplex PCR; TCRdb has only the in-frame clones, and not every one. This table holds 2 million or so clones, roughly 95% found once. Sequenced sample: naive CD4+ T cells sorted from blood. Subset described: CD45RA+ positively selected. These receptors originate from a young man in good health.

The rearrangement uses TRBV5-4 and TRBJ2-7; TRBD2 aligns across 14 bases. The CDR3 extends over 15 amino acids. Germline-derived CDR1 and CDR2 are SGHNT and YYREEE (reference sequence). The V segment lost 3 bases and the J segment 6 bases; nucleotides outside the gene matches: 5. The chain's CDR3 is CASSSTSGGASEQYF. CDR3 nucleotide sequence: TGTGCCAGCAGCTCGACTAGCGGGGGGGCTTCCGAGCAGTACTTC.

V is TRBV4-1 and J is TRBJ2-7; TRBD1 agrees at 9 bases. The CDR3 sequence is 16 residues long. The V and J ends lost 1 base and 7 bases, in that order; junction bases with no gene match: 11. The germline CDR1 and CDR2 sequences are MGHRA and YSYEKL. CDR3 coding DNA: TGCGCCAGCAGCCAAGCTTCGGGACAGGGACTGGGGGAGCAGTACTTC. It translates to CASSQASGQGLGEQYF.

The V call is TRBV28, the J call TRBJ2-5; the D gene is possibly TRBD1 (6 bases). The CDR3 length is 13 residues. Germline CDR1 and CDR2: MDHEN and SYDVKM. V lost 5 bases and J 2 bases, leaving 9 bases between the germline ends. This CDR3 is CASSRGQQETQYF. DNA for the CDR3: TGTGCCAGCAGTCGAGGACAGCAAGAGACCCAGTACTTC.

The chain employs TRBV28 and TRBJ1-2, with 12 bases matching TRBD1. Trimming at V came to 7 bases and at J to 7 bases, leaving 10 bases not matched to a gene. CDR3 length equals 15 residues. The germline CDR1 and CDR2 sequences are MDHEN and SYDVKM. This CDR3 is CASIDLGQGAGGYTF. As DNA, the CDR3 is TGTGCCAGCATCGACCTGGGACAGGGGGCGGGTGGCTACACCTTC.

The chain employs TRBV5-1 and TRBJ1-3; the D gene is possibly TRBD1 (6 bases). The germline V and J ends were trimmed by 4 bases and 5 bases, with 16 bases remaining between them. The CDR3 extends over 15 amino acids. CDR1 is SGHRS and CDR2 is YFSETQ in the germline V gene. CDR3 sequence reads: CASSRSGDNRNTIYF. The CDR3 coding sequence is TGCGCCAGCAGCCGTTCCGGGGACAACCGAAACACCATATATTTT. Complete variable domain (other parts from reference TRBV5-1 and TRBJ1-3): KAGVTQTPRYLIKTRGQQVTLSCSPISGHRSVSWYQQTPGQGLQFLFEYFSETQRNKGNFPGRFSGRQFSNSRSEMNVSTLELGDSALYLCASSRSGDNRNTIYFGEGSWLTVV.

This clone was observed once. The CDR3, as DNA: TGTGCCTGGAGTAGAAAGACCTTAGGCAGCTATGGCTACACCTTC. Its protein is CAWSRKTLGSYGYTF. The chain has TRBV30 and TRBJ1-2; D unresolved. The CDR3 runs to 15 residues. With 2 bases removed from V and 4 bases from J, the gap between germline ends came to 17 bases. Germline loops: CDR1 GTSNPN, CDR2 SVGIG (reference sequence).

V and J are TRBV5-4 and TRBJ2-7; D is ambiguous. The CDR3 spans 15 residues. Trimming stripped 4 bases from V and 0 bases from J, with 14 bases between. Germline V gives CDR1 SGHNT, CDR2 YYREEE (reference sequence). The CDR3 DNA reads as TGTGCCAGCAGCCCAGCAGACGGAAGCTCCTACGAGCAGTACTTC. Protein product: CASSPADGSSYEQYF. The full variable domain, with the rest looked up from reference TRBV5-4 and TRBJ2-7, is ETGVTQSPTHLIKTRGQQVTLRCSSQSGHNTVSWYQQALGQGPQFIFQYYREEENGRGNFPPRFSGLQFPNYSSELNVNALELDDSALYLCASSPADGSSYEQYFGPGTRLTVT.

V and J are TRBV18 and TRBJ1-2; D not certain. There are 12 residues in the CDR3. The V and J ends lost 6 bases and 3 bases respectively, with 8 bases between them. Germline values: CDR1 KGHSH, CDR2 LQKENI. The CDR3 reads CASSQIDYGYTF. Written as DNA, the CDR3 is TGTGCCAGCTCCCAAATAGACTATGGCTACACCTTC.

The V gene is TRBV18, the J gene TRBJ1-5; TRBD1 aligns across 8 bases. CDR1 and CDR2 from the germline V gene are KGHSH and LQKENI. This CDR3 spans 13 amino acids. Losses at the gene ends were 6 bases for V and 7 bases for J; bases not matched to a gene: 5. The CDR3 nucleotides are TGTGCCAGCTCCCGGACAGGGAGCCAGCCCCAGCATTTT. It translates to CASSRTGSQPQHF.

This chain links TRBV11-2 with TRBJ2-5; 9 nucleotides line up with TRBD2. V shed 1 base, J shed 2 bases, and the junction held 5 bases outside the gene matches. Germline CDR1 reads SGHAT; CDR2 reads FQNNGV. The CDR3 consists of 16 residues. The CDR3 sequence: CASSLVGLARQETQYF. CDR3 nucleotide sequence: TGTGCCAGCAGCTTAGTTGGACTAGCGAGGCAAGAGACCCAGTACTTC.

The chain links TRBV28 to TRBJ1-6, with D tentatively TRBD1 (5 bases). The V gene's germline CDR1 is MDHEN and CDR2 SYDVKM. Trimming removed 5 bases at V and 14 bases at J, with 13 bases between. The CDR3 runs 12 residues. CDR3 nucleotides: TGTGCCAGCAGTGGGGGGGACTGGTCCCTCCACTTT. This translates into CASSGGDWSLHF.

The CDR3 region is CASSLPGTGRGPGRYEQFF. DNA of the CDR3: TGTGCCAGCAGCCTCCCGGGAACCGGCAGGGGGCCCGGCCGCTATGAGCAGTTCTTC. V gene TRBV11-3 combines with J gene TRBJ2-1, with 8 bases aligning to TRBD1. V shed 5 bases, J shed 8 bases, and the junction held 23 bases outside the gene matches. The germline CDR1 and CDR2 sequences are SGHNT and YENEEA. The CDR3 sequence is 19 residues long.

V is TRBV6-1 and J is TRBJ1-2; TRBD1 aligns across 7 bases. After removal of 4 bases from V and 8 bases from J, the junction contained 10 bases not matched to a gene. Germline CDR1 reads MNHNS; CDR2 reads SASEGT. CDR3 length equals 14 residues. The CDR3 reads CASSARQGTGGYTF. In DNA form, the CDR3 reads TGTGCCAGCAGTGCCCGACAGGGTACCGGCGGCTACACCTTC.

In nucleotides, the CDR3 is TGTGCCAGCTCACTAGACACGTCCTACGAGCAGTACTTC. As protein: CASSLDTSYEQYF. This chain uses TRBV18 with TRBJ2-7; D is uncertain. The CDR3 has 13 residues. The germline gives CDR1 KGHSH, CDR2 LQKENI. Trimming left V 4 bases short and J 1 base short, with 8 bases between.

The chain is built from TRBV11-2 and TRBJ2-5, with D uncertain. Germline loops: CDR1 SGHAT, CDR2 FQNNGV. V was clipped by 4 bases and J by 2 bases, with 14 bases between them. The CDR3 contains 15 residues. The CDR3 region has the DNA TGTGCCAGCAGCTCCTCGGCGACGGCGCAAGAGACCCAGTACTTC. The encoded protein is CASSSSATAQETQYF.

V usage is TRBV19 and J usage is TRBJ1-5; D perhaps matches TRBD1 (6 bases). Trimming removed 7 bases at V and 6 bases at J, with 22 bases between. The CDR3 has 16 amino acids. Germline V CDR1 and CDR2: LNHDA, SQIVND (reference sequence). CDR3: CASKGTSAGEVQPQHF. The CDR3 DNA follows: TGTGCCAGTAAGGGGACAAGTGCCGGGGAGGTTCAGCCCCAGCATTTT.

The chain employs TRBV28 and TRBJ1-2; D is possibly TRBD1 (5 bases). Germline V gives CDR1 MDHEN, CDR2 SYDVKM. The V and J ends lost 9 bases and 6 bases respectively, with 23 bases between them. The CDR3 is made up of 15 amino acids. The CDR3 here is CASQFQGLTGDGYTF. As DNA, the CDR3 is TGTGCCAGTCAGTTCCAGGGCCTAACGGGGGATGGCTACACCTTC.

The V call is TRBV29-1, the J call TRBJ1-1; the match to TRBD1 covers 7 bases. The CDR3 is 13 amino acids. Germline-derived CDR1 and CDR2 are SQVTM and ANQGSEA. The V gene end was trimmed by 4 bases and the J gene end by 4 bases; junction bases not matched to a gene: 6. The CDR3 loop is CSVAGQAGTEAFF. The DNA of the CDR3 is TGCAGCGTTGCCGGACAGGCGGGCACTGAAGCTTTCTTT.

The V call is TRBV5-1, the J call TRBJ2-5; TRBD2 might be the D (6 bases). V gave up 1 base and J gave up 2 bases, with 12 bases separating them. There are 15 residues in the CDR3. Germline CDR1 reads SGHRS; CDR2 reads YFSETQ. CDR3 residues: CASSLMEGSQETQYF. The CDR3, as DNA: TGCGCCAGCAGCTTGATGGAGGGGTCTCAAGAGACCCAGTACTTC.

The V gene is TRBV7-2, the J gene TRBJ2-1; 7 nucleotides align to TRBD2. The CDR3 is 17 amino acids. Germline values: CDR1 SGHTA, CDR2 FQGNSA. V trimming: 2 bases; J trimming: 0 bases; junction bases outside the gene matches: 7. The CDR3 reads CASSLRPAGPSYNEQFF. The CDR3 DNA reads TGTGCCAGCAGCTTAAGGCCAGCGGGACCCTCCTACAATGAGCAGTTCTTC.

This chain joins TRBV18 and TRBJ2-3; D possibly corresponds to TRBD1 (6 bases). V was clipped by 3 bases and J by 1 base, with 14 bases between them. Germline V gives CDR1 KGHSH, CDR2 LQKENI. The CDR3 totals 16 residues. In DNA, the CDR3 is TGTGCCAGCTCACCGCTCAGGGGTATTGGCACAGATACGCAGTATTTT. This sequence encodes CASSPLRGIGTDTQYF.

V is TRBV7-2 and J is TRBJ2-1, with 7 bases fitting TRBD2. The J segment lost 0 bases and the V segment lost 1 base, leaving 3 bases of the junction unmatched. The germline gives CDR1 SGHTA, CDR2 FQGNSA. The CDR3 spans 16 residues. The CDR3 reads CASSLGGGISYNEQFF. The CDR3 DNA reads TGTGCCAGCAGCTTAGGCGGGGGAATCTCCTACAATGAGCAGTTCTTC. The full variable domain, its missing parts supplied by reference TRBV7-2 and TRBJ2-1, is GAGVSQSPSNKVTEKGKDVELRCDPISGHTALYWYRQSLGQGLEFLIYFQGNSAPDKSGLPSDRFSAERTGGSVSTLTIQRTQQEDSAVYLCASSLGGGISYNEQFFGPGTRLTVL.

This chain connects TRBV19 to TRBJ1-1, with no clear D. The ends were cut back, 1 base at V and 3 bases at J, with 6 bases in the middle. This CDR3 is built from 13 residues. Germline CDR1 is LNHDA and CDR2 is SQIVND (reference sequence). CDR3 in DNA: TGTGCCAGTAGTATAGTTAGGGACACTGAAGCTTTCTTT. Residues: CASSIVRDTEAFF.

The chain joins TRBV2 to TRBJ1-4; D is undetermined. V lost 5 bases to trimming and J lost 5 bases, with 15 bases between them. CDR1 and CDR2 (germline): SNHLY, FYNNEI. The CDR3 sequence is 15 residues long. The CDR3 is CASSFNGETNEKLFF. The CDR3 bases are TGTGCCAGCAGTTTCAACGGGGAAACAAATGAAAAACTGTTTTTT.

The V gene is TRBV7-2, the J gene TRBJ2-5, with 8 bases that match TRBD2. Per germline, CDR1 SGHTA and CDR2 FQGNSA. This CDR3 spans 17 amino acids. V shed 0 bases and J 2 bases; nucleotides not matched to a gene: 8. The CDR3 protein is CASSLAIAGIAQETQYF. The CDR3 DNA reads as TGTGCCAGCAGCTTAGCGATAGCGGGGATCGCTCAAGAGACCCAGTACTTC.

In its sample, this clone was seen once. The V gene is TRBV11-2, the J gene TRBJ2-3; D unclear. CDR1 and CDR2 from the germline V gene are SGHAT and FQNNGV. The CDR3 totals 12 residues. V lost 4 bases to trimming and J lost 4 bases, with 6 bases between them. CDR3 sequence (DNA): TGTGCCAGCAGCTCGCCGCCAGATACGCAGTATTTT. Residues: CASSSPPDTQYF.

The rearrangement joins TRBV15 to TRBJ2-7; the D gene is possibly TRBD2 (6 bases). Between the trimmed V and J ends, which lost 5 bases and 7 bases, there was a span of 15 bases. The CDR3 sequence is 13 residues long. Germline-derived CDR1 and CDR2 are LNHNV and YYDKDF (reference sequence). The CDR3 DNA follows: TGTGCCACCAGCGACGGGGACTCCCCAGAGCAGTACTTC. Translating it yields CATSDGDSPEQYF.